This T cell receptor beta chain is from a study of T-cell memory formation after mild COVID-19. This clonotype was seen only once. Antigen unknown. V dropped 4 bases and J dropped 7 bases, with 7 bases sitting between them. CDR1 and CDR2 from the germline V gene are SGHTA and FQGNSA. The CDR3 is 12 amino acids. The authors produced TCR alpha and TCR beta cDNA libraries with sample barcodes and UMIs by 5'RACE using constant-segment primers. TCRdb re-called the 5' RACE reads with MiXCR, one entry per CDR3 protein. Among some 210,000 distinct CDR3 sequences listed, roughly a tenth were seen once. Study-level points and caveats: Among CD4+ contracting clones, most were CM and EM, and CD8+ ones EMRA. Contracting clones, day 15 to 85, had balanced CD4/CD8, and later expanders favored CD4+. Second-wave clones that peaked on day 37 lacked confirmed SARS-CoV-2 specificity.

The sequence came from a man aged 18 to 29 who had mild COVID-19 (a few samples of this study predate the infection). Cell type and time point are not known. The V gene is TRBV7-2, the J gene TRBJ1-4; perhaps TRBD1 as D (6 bases). The specimen was PBMCs or a T cell subset sorted from them (not recorded which). CDR3 loop: CASSWGAEKLFF. The CDR3 nucleotides read TGTGCCAGCAGCTGGGGGGCTGAAAAACTGTTTTTT.